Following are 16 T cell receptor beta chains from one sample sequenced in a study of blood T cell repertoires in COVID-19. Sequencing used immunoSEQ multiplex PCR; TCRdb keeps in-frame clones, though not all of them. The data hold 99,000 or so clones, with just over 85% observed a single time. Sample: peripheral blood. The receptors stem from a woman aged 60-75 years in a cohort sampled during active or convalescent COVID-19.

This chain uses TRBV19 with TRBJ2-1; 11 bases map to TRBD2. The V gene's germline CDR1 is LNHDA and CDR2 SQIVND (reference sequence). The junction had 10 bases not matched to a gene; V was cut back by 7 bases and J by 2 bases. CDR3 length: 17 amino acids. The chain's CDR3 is CASTVYSGRAPYNEQFF. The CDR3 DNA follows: TGTGCCAGTACTGTCTATAGCGGGAGGGCCCCCTACAATGAGCAGTTCTTC.

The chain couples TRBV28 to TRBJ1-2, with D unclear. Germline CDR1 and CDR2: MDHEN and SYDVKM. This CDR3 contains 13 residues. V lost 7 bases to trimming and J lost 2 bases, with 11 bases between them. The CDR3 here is CASNTRQNYGYTF. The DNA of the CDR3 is TGTGCCAGCAACACAAGACAAAACTATGGCTACACCTTC.

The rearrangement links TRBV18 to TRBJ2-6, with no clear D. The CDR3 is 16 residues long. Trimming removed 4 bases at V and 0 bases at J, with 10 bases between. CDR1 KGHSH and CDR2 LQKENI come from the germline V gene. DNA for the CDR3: TGTGCCAGCTCACGAGCGCCGGACTCTGGGGCCAACGTCCTGACTTTC. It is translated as CASSRAPDSGANVLTF.

The CDR3 bases are TGTGCCAGCGCGGGGGCTCTGAACACTGAAGCTTTCTTT. Translated: CASAGALNTEAFF. The genes are TRBV3-1 (or the pseudogene TRBV3-2) and TRBJ1-1; tentative D call: TRBD1 (6 bases). Germline values: CDR1 LGHDT, CDR2 YNNKEL (reference sequence). V lost 8 bases and J 0 bases, leaving 10 bases between the germline ends. CDR3 length equals 13 residues.

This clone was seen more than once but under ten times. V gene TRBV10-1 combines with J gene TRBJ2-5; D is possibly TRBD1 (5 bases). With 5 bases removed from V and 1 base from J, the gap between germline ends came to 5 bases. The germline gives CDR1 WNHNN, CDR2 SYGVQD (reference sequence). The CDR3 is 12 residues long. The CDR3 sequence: CASSQGQETQYF. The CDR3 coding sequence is TGCGCCAGCAGTCAGGGCCAAGAGACCCAGTACTTC.

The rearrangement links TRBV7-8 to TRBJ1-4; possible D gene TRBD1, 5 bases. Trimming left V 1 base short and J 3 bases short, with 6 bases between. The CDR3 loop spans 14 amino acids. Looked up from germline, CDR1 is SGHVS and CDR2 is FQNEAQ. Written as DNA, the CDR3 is TGTGCCAGCAGCTTAGGGGGCTCTAATGAAAAACTGTTTTTT. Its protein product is CASSLGGSNEKLFF.

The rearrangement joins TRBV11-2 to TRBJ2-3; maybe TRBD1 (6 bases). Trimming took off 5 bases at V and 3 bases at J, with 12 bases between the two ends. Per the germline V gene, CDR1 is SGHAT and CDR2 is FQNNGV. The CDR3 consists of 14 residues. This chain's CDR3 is CASSPSGATDTQYF. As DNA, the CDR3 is TGTGCCAGCAGCCCCTCAGGGGCGACAGATACGCAGTATTTT.

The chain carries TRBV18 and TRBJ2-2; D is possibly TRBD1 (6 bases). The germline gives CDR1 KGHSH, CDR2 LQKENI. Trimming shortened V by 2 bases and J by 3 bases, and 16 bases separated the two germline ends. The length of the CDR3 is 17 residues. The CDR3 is CASSPILQGPDTGELFF. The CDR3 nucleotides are TGTGCCAGCTCACCAATCCTACAGGGTCCGGACACCGGGGAGCTGTTTTTT.

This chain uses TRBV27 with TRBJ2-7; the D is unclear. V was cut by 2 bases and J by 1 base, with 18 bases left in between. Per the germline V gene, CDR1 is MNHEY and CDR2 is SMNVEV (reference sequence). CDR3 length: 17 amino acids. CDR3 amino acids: CASSLRQDRPNSYEQYF. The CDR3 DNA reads TGTGCCAGCAGTTTACGGCAGGATAGACCAAATTCCTACGAGCAGTACTTC.

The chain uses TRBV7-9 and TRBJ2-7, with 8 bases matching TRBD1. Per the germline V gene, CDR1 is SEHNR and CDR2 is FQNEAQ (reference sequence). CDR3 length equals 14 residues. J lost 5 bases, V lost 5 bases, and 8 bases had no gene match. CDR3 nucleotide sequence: TGTGCCAGCAGCCCCTCAGGGGGCGAAAACGAGCAGTACTTC. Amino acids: CASSPSGGENEQYF.

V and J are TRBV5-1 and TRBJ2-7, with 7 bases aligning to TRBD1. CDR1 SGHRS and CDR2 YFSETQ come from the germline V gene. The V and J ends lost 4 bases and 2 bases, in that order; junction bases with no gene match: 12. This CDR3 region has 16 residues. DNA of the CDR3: TGCGCCAGCAGCCCTGCCCTGGGACAGCTGCCCTACGAGCAGTACTTC. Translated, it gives CASSPALGQLPYEQYF.

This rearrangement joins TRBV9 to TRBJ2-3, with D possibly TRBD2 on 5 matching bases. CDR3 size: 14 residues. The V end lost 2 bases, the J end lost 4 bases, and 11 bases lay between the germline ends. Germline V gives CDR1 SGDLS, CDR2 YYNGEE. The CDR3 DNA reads TGTGCCAGCAGCGTCGACCAGAGGGCAGATACGCAGTATTTT. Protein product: CASSVDQRADTQYF.

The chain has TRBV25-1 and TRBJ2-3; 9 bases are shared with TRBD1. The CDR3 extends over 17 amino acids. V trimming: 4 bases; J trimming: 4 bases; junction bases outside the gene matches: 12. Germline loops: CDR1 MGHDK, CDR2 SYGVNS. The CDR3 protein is CASSGWEGTGLADTQYF. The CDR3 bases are TGTGCCAGCAGTGGATGGGAGGGGACAGGGTTGGCAGATACGCAGTATTTT.

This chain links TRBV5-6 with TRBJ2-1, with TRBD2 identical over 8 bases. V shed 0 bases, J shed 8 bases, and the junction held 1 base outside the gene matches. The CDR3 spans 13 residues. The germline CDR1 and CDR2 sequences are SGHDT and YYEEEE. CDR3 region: CASSLAAGDEQFF. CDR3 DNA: TGTGCCAGCAGCTTGGCAGCGGGGGATGAGCAGTTCTTC.

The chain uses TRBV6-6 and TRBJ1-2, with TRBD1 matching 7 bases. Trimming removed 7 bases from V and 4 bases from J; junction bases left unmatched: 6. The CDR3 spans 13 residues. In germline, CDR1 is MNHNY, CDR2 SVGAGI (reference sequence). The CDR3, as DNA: TGTGCCAGCACCGACGGACAGGTCTATGGCTACACCTTC. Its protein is CASTDGQVYGYTF.

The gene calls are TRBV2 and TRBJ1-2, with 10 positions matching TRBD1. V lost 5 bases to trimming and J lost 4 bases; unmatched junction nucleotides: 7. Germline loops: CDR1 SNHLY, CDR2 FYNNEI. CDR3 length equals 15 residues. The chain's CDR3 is CASSQMDRGGYGYTF. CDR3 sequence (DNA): TGTGCCAGCAGTCAGATGGACAGGGGGGGCTATGGCTACACCTTC.